This T cell receptor beta chain is from a study of T cell responses to AZD1222 COVID-19 vaccine. CDR1 MNHEY and CDR2 SMNVEV come from the germline V gene (reference sequence). V lost 3 bases and J 1 base, leaving 6 bases between the germline ends. The CDR3 contains 13 residues. Assay: immunoSEQ multiplex PCR; the TCRdb copy retains only in-frame clones and omits some. This table has some 180,000 clones, roughly nine tenths appearing once. The sequencing here drew on peripheral blood, taken 28 days after the second AZD1222 dose. The sequence derives from an adult who received the AZD1222 COVID-19 vaccine. The V gene is TRBV27, the J gene TRBJ1-1; no clear D. The CDR3 DNA follows: TGTGCCAGCAGTTTTCGACAGAACACTGAAGCTTTCTTT. Its translation is CASSFRQNTEAFF.